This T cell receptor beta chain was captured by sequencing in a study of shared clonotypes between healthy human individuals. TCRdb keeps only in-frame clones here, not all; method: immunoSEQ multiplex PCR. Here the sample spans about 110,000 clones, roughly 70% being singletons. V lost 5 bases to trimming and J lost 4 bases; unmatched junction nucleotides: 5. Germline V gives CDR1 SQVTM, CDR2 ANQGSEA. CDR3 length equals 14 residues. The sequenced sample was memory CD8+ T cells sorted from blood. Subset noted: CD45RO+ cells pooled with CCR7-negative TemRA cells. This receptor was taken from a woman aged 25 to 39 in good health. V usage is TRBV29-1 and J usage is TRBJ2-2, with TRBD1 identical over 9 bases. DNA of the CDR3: TGCAGCGTTCCGGGACAGGGTCCCACCGGGGAGCTGTTTTTT. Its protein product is CSVPGQGPTGELFF.